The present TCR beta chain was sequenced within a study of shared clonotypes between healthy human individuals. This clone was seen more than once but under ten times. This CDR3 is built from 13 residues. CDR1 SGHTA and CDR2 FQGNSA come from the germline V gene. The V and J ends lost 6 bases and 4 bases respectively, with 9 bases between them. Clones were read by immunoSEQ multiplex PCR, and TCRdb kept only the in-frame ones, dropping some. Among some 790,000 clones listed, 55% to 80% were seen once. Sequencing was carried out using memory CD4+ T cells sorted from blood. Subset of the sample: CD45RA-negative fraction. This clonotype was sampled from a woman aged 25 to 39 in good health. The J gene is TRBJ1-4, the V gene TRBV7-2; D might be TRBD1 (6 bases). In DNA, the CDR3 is TGTGCCAGCAGGGACAGCGGTAATGAAAAACTGTTTTTT. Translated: CASRDSGNEKLFF.